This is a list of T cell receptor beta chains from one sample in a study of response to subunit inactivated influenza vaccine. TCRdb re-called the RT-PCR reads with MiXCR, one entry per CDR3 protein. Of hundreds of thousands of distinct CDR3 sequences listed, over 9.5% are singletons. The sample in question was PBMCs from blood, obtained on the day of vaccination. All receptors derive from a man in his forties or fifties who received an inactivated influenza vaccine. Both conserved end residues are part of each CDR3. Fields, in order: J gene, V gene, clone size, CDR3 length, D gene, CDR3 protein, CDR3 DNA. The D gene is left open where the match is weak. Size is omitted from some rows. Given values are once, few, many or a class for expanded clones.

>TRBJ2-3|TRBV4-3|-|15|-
CASSQDTAGTDTQYF
TGCGCCAGCAGCCAAGATACGGCAGGCACAGATACGCAGTATTTT
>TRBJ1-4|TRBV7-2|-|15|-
CASSAQTGRSEKLFF
TGTGCCAGCAGCGCCCAGACAGGACGGAGTGAAAAACTGTTTTTT
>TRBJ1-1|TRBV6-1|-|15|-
CASSDGGWRVTEAFF
TGTGCCAGCAGTGACGGCGGGTGGCGGGTGACTGAAGCTTTCTTT
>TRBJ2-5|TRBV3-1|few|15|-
CASSLQFGDQETQYF
TGTGCCAGCAGCCTCCAATTCGGAGACCAAGAGACCCAGTACTTC
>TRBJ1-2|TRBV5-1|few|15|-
CASSLSGMEGYGYTF
TGCGCCAGCAGCTTGTCCGGTATGGAGGGGTATGGCTACACCTTC
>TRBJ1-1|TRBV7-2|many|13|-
CASSFLPDTEAFF
TGTGCCAGCAGCTTCCTTCCAGACACTGAAGCTTTCTTT
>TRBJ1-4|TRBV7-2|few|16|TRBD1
CASSLAGGPANEKLFF
TGTGCCAGCAGCTTAGCAGGGGGCCCTGCTAATGAAAAACTGTTTTTT
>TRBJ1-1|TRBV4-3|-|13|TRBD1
CASSQDRQGTAFF
TGCGCCAGCAGCCAAGATAGACAGGGAACGGCTTTCTTT
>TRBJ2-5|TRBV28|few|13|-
CASSKGSGETQYF
TGTGCCAGCAGCAAAGGATCGGGAGAGACCCAGTACTTC
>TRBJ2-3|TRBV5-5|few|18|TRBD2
CASSSLVTSGRAVDTQYF
TGTGCCAGCAGCTCCCTGGTTACTAGCGGGAGGGCCGTAGATACGCAGTATTTT
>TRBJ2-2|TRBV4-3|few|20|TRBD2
CASSQELEIAGGPNTGELFF
TGCGCCAGCAGCCAAGAATTGGAAATAGCGGGGGGGCCCAACACCGGGGAGCTGTTTTTT
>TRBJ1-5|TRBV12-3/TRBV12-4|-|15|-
CASSPDKGGNQPQHF
TGTGCCAGCAGTCCCGACAAGGGGGGCAATCAGCCCCAGCATTTT
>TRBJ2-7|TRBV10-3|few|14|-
CAIRASSGPYEQYF
TGTGCCATCCGAGCTAGCTCGGGACCCTACGAGCAGTACTTC
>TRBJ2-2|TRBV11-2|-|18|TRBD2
CASSPHGILAVGTGELFF
TGTGCCAGCAGCCCCCACGGGATACTAGCGGTGGGGACCGGGGAGCTGTTTTTT
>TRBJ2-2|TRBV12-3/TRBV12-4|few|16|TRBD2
CASSWTSGGPTGELFF
TGTGCCAGCAGTTGGACTAGTGGGGGTCCCACCGGGGAGCTGTTTTTT
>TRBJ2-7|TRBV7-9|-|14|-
CASSSPLRYYEQYF
TGTGCCAGCAGCTCTCCTCTAAGATACTACGAGCAGTACTTC
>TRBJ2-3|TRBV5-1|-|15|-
CATSRQASSTDTQYF
TGCGCCACCTCGAGGCAGGCCTCTAGCACAGATACGCAGTATTTT
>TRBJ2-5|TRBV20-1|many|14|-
CSAPRWVTQETQYF
TGCAGTGCTCCTAGATGGGTCACCCAAGAGACCCAGTACTTC
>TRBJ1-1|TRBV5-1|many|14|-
CASSLDIWGTEAFF
TGCGCCAGCAGCTTGGACATTTGGGGAACTGAAGCTTTCTTT
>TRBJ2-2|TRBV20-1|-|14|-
CSARDGQTTGELFF
TGCAGTGCTAGAGATGGGCAGACCACCGGGGAGCTGTTTTTT
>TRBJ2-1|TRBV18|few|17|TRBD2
CASSPRLAGVPLHEQFF
TGTGCCAGCTCACCCCGGTTAGCGGGAGTTCCTCTCCATGAGCAGTTCTTC
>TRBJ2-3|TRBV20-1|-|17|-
CSAGQPFPSDLTDTQYF
TGCAGTGCTGGACAACCCTTCCCCTCGGATCTCACAGATACGCAGTATTTT
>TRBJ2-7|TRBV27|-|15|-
CASRKEVGGFNEQYF
TGTGCCAGCAGGAAAGAGGTGGGGGGCTTCAACGAGCAGTACTTC
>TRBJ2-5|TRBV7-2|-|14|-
CASSLGVAQETQYF
TGTGCCAGCAGCTTAGGCGTCGCCCAAGAGACCCAGTACTTC
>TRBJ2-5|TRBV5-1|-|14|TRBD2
CASTHSGGQETQYF
TGCGCCAGCACCCACAGCGGGGGCCAAGAGACCCAGTACTTC
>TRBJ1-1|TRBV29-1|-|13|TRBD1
CSVLQGGNTEAFF
TGCAGCGTCCTACAGGGGGGGAATACTGAAGCTTTCTTT
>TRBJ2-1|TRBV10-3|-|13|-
CAISDGVYNEQFF
TGTGCCATCAGTGACGGAGTCTACAATGAGCAGTTCTTC